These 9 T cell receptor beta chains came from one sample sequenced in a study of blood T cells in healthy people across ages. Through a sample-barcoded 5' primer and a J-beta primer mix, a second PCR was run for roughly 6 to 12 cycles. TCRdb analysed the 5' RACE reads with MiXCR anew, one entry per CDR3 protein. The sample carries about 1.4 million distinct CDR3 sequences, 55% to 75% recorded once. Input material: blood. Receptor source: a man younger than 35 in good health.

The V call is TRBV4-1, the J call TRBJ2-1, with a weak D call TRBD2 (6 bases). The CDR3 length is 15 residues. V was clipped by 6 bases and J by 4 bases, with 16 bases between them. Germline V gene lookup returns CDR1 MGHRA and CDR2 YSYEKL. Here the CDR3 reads CASSLSGGKYNEQFF. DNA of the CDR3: TGCGCCAGCAGTCTTAGTGGGGGGAAATACAATGAGCAGTTCTTC.

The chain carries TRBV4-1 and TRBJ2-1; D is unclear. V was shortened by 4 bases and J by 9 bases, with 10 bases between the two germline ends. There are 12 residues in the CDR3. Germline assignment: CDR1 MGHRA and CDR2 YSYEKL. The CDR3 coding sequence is TGCGCCAGCAGCCTCACTCGGATTGAGCAGTTCTTC. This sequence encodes CASSLTRIEQFF.

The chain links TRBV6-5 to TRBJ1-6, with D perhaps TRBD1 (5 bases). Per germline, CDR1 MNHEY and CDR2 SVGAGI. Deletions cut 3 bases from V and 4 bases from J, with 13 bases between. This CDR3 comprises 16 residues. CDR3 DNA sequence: TGTGCCAGCAGTTATGGGGCAGGGAAATATAATTCACCCCTCCACTTT. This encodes CASSYGAGKYNSPLHF.

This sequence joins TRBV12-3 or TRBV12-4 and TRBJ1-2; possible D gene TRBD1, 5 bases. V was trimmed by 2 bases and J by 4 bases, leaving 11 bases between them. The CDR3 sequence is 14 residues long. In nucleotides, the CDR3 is TGTGCCAGCAGTTTATACAGGAACCCCTATGGCTACACCTTC. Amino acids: CASSLYRNPYGYTF.

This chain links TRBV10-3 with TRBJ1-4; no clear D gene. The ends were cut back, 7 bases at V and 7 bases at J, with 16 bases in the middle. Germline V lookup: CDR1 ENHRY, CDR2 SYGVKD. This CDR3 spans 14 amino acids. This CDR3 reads CAIIVAVAGEKLFF. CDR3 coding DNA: TGTGCCATCATCGTTGCGGTAGCAGGTGAAAAACTGTTTTTT.

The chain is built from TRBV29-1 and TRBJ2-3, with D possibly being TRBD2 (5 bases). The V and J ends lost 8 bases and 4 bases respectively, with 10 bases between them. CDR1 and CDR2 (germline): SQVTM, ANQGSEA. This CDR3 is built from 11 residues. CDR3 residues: CSCSGADTQYF. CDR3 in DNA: TGCAGCTGTTCCGGGGCAGATACGCAGTATTTT.

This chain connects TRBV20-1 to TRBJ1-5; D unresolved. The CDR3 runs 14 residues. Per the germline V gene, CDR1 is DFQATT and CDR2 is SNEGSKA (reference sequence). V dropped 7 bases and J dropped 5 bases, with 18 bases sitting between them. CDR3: CSGTDGDFDQPQHF. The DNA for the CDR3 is TGCAGTGGGACGGACGGAGACTTTGATCAGCCCCAGCATTTT.

CDR3 coding DNA: TGTGCCAGCAGCTTAGCCGGGACAGGGGGCGAGCAGTACTTC. Encoded protein: CASSLAGTGGEQYF. The chain joins TRBV7-6 to TRBJ2-7, with 11 positions matching TRBD1. The J segment lost 6 bases and the V segment lost 0 bases, leaving 1 base of the junction unmatched. The CDR3 is 14 residues long. The germline V gene encodes CDR1 SGHVS and CDR2 FNYEAQ.

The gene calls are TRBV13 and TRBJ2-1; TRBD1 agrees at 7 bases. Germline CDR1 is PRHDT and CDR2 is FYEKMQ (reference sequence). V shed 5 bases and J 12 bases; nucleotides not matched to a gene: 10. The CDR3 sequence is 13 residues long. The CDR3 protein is CASSTGQARGQFF. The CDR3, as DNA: TGTGCCAGCAGCACCGGACAGGCCCGGGGGCAGTTCTTC.